This T cell receptor beta chain was captured in a study of T-cell reconstitution after alpha-beta-depleted transplantation in children. The study, taken as a whole, reports: T cells produced anew were the main source of T-cell counts and diversity one year after transplant.

Unique molecular identifiers tagged the TCRbeta library. MiXCR, run by TCRdb on the PCR reads, gives a single entry per CDR3 protein. This sample has about 1,000,000 distinct CDR3 sequences, with roughly 29% found just once. As for this clonotype: Antigen specificity is unknown.

Germline CDR1 is SGDLS and CDR2 is YYNGEE. The CDR3 has 12 amino acids. V lost 4 bases, J lost 5 bases, and 7 bases lay in between. The sample in question was PBMCs, mostly from graft donor cells, obtained 360 days after TCRalphabeta/CD19-depleted stem cell transplant. The genes are TRBV9 and TRBJ2-1, with D hard to call. The receptor's source is a boy under two years old who had a stem cell transplant for SCID, so the T cells may come from the graft donor. CDR3 loop: CASSSIDNEQFF. CDR3 nucleotide sequence: TGTGCCAGCAGCTCCATAGACAATGAGCAGTTCTTC.